Following are 24 T cell receptor beta chains from one sample sequenced in a study of post-analysis software for immune sequencing data. Regarding the study as a whole: Controls had lower frequencies than patients of a handful of TRBV segments, which included TRBV5-6, TRBV5-1 and TRBV20-1.

Unique molecular identifiers were present in the TCR beta cDNA libraries. A single record per CDR3 protein comes from TCRdb applying MiXCR to the PCR reads. This sample carries roughly 540,000 distinct CDR3 sequences, around 36% of them seen once, and the ten largest clones take 4.5% to 7.5%. These receptors have no identified antigens. Sequencing was carried out using blood. The receptors derive from a girl younger than 18 with multiple sclerosis.

V and J are TRBV27 and TRBJ1-1, with D perhaps TRBD1 (6 bases). Germline V gene data show CDR1 as MNHEY and CDR2 as SMNVEV (reference sequence). This CDR3 spans 13 amino acids. V lost 5 bases and J 7 bases, leaving 14 bases between the germline ends. The CDR3 reads CASSTTGPHEAFF. In nucleotides, the CDR3 is TGTGCCAGCAGTACCACAGGGCCACATGAAGCTTTCTTT.

The chain links TRBV11-3 to TRBJ1-2; possibly TRBD1 for D (6 bases). The length of the CDR3 is 13 residues. Trimming took off 0 bases at V and 8 bases at J, with 10 bases between the two ends. Germline assignment: CDR1 SGHNT and CDR2 YENEEA. CDR3 sequence: CASSLDPGDGYTF. The CDR3 nucleotides are TGTGCCAGCAGCTTAGACCCAGGGGACGGCTACACCTTC.

The rearrangement links TRBV6-1 to TRBJ2-5; 11 bases are shared with TRBD2. The J segment lost 6 bases and the V segment lost 1 base, leaving 7 bases of the junction unmatched. The length of the CDR3 is 16 residues. Germline values: CDR1 MNHNS, CDR2 SASEGT. The CDR3 bases are TGTGCCAGCAGTGAAGGAACTAGCGGGGGTGGGCAGACCCAGTACTTC. This codes for CASSEGTSGGGQTQYF.

V and J are TRBV10-3 and TRBJ2-7, with TRBD2 matching over 11 bases. The J call may be incorrect, as the DNA end agrees better with TRBJ2-5. There are 16 residues in the CDR3. Germline V gene lookup returns CDR1 ENHRY and CDR2 SYGVKD. Written as DNA, the CDR3 is TGTGCCATCAGTGACCCAGTTAGACTAGCGGGGGAGACCCAGTACTTC. As protein: CAISDPVRLAGETQYF.

This clonotype was counted only a few times. The V and J genes are TRBV5-1 and TRBJ1-1; D call uncertain. This CDR3 has 16 amino acids. Germline V gene sequence: CDR1 SGHRS, CDR2 YFSETQ. The V and J ends lost 0 bases and 6 bases respectively, with 18 bases between them. CDR3 in DNA: TGCGCCAGCAGCTTGGGGAACGGGCTATCGGTCGCTGAAGCTTTCTTT. Protein sequence: CASSLGNGLSVAEAFF.

Only a few counts were recorded for this clonotype. This chain joins TRBV10-3 and TRBJ2-3, with 10 bases aligning to TRBD2. The CDR3 runs 17 residues. Germline V CDR1 and CDR2: ENHRY, SYGVKD. V shed 2 bases, J shed 2 bases, and the junction held 7 bases outside the gene matches. DNA of the CDR3: TGTGCCATCAGTGAGACCTTAGCGGGGGGTTACACAGATACGCAGTATTTT. It is translated as CAISETLAGGYTDTQYF.

The V call is TRBV24-1, the J call TRBJ2-7, with a possible D match to TRBD2 (6 bases). The J call may not be correct, given that the DNA end is closer to TRBJ2-5. There are 13 residues in the CDR3. Germline-derived CDR1 and CDR2 are KGHDR and SFDVKD. The CDR3 loop is CATSDPAGETQYF. CDR3 in DNA: TGTGCCACCAGTGACCCGGCGGGGGAGACCCAGTACTTC.

The chain uses TRBV15 and TRBJ2-1; either TRBD1 or TRBD2 may fit D (6 bases each). The J call could be wrong; TRBJ2-7 is a better fit for the DNA end. CDR1 and CDR2 from the germline V gene are LNHNV and YYDKDF (reference sequence). This CDR3 comprises 14 residues. The CDR3 here is CATSRGGQAYEQYF. CDR3 bases: TGTGCCACCAGCAGGGGGGGCCAGGCTTACGAGCAGTACTTC.

A few counts support this clonotype. The chain combines TRBV7-9 with TRBJ1-2; tentative D call: TRBD1 (6 bases). V was shortened by 1 base and J by 8 bases, with 17 bases between the two germline ends. This CDR3 comprises 15 residues. Per germline, CDR1 SEHNR and CDR2 FQNEAQ (reference sequence). For the CDR3, the DNA is TGTGCCAGCAGCTTAGGACAGGACGTCTCCGACGGCTACACCTTC. Protein: CASSLGQDVSDGYTF.

This clonotype came up a few times. This CDR3 reads CASSYGRPHNSNQPQHF. The CDR3 DNA reads as TGTGCCAGCAGTTACGGTAGGCCTCACAATAGCAATCAGCCCCAGCATTTT. The chain employs TRBV6-5 and TRBJ1-5; D is undetermined. This CDR3 has 17 residues. V was clipped by 2 bases and J by 0 bases, with 14 bases between them. CDR1 is MNHEY, CDR2 SVGAGI, per germline.

This clonotype showed up many times. The chain joins TRBV12-3 or TRBV12-4 to TRBJ2-7, with 9 bases that match TRBD1. The junction had 5 bases not matched to a gene; V was cut back by 1 base and J by 4 bases. There are 15 residues in the CDR3. CDR3 protein: CASSLDWTGVYEQYF. For the CDR3, the DNA is TGTGCCAGCAGTTTAGACTGGACAGGGGTGTACGAGCAGTACTTC.

This clonotype appeared a few times. The V call is TRBV6-7, the J call TRBJ2-5; 8 bases align to TRBD1. TRBV6-7 is an open reading frame whose function is uncertain. J gave up 2 bases and V 4 bases, and 15 bases lay outside the gene matches. The CDR3 length is 18 residues. The CDR3 nucleotides are TGTGCCAGCAGTTTCGAGGACAGGGCGTTTGGGTTACAAGAGACCCAGTACTTC. Translation: CASSFEDRAFGLQETQYF.

This clonotype was observed a few times. V and J are TRBV4-1 and TRBJ1-6; D is unclear. Trimming removed 0 bases at V and 3 bases at J, with 6 bases between. CDR1 is MGHRA and CDR2 is YSYEKL in the germline V gene. The CDR3 consists of 15 residues. CDR3 sequence (DNA): TGCGCCAGCAGCCAAGAAACGGTCTATAATTCACCCCTCCACTTT. Translating gives CASSQETVYNSPLHF.

This clonotype was seen only a few times. The CDR3 DNA reads TGCAGCGCCTGGCATGGCAATCAGCCCCAGCATTTT. Its translation is CSAWHGNQPQHF. The genes are TRBV29-1 and TRBJ1-5; D remains unclear. Germline lookup yields CDR1 SQVTM and CDR2 ANQGSEA. This CDR3 is built from 12 residues. Between the trimmed V and J ends, which lost 7 bases and 2 bases, there was a span of 9 bases.

To note about this clonotype: At one boundary the junction diverges from the germline segment, which might be a read error. The gene calls are TRBV6-1 and TRBJ2-5, with TRBD2 matching over 11 bases. Germline V gives CDR1 MNHNS, CDR2 SASEGT. The CDR3 is 14 residues long. CDR3 in amino acids: CASMQLAGARTQCF. The CDR3, as DNA: TGTGCCAGCATGCAACTAGCGGGGGCTAGGACCCAGTGCTTC.

V is TRBV5-1 and J is TRBJ1-1; D might be TRBD1 (6 bases). This CDR3 has 14 residues. The germline V and J ends were trimmed by 5 bases and 9 bases, with 20 bases remaining between them. The germline V gene encodes CDR1 SGHRS and CDR2 YFSETQ. CDR3 bases: TGCGCCAGCAGGGAGGGGGAGGATAATTCAAAAGCTTTCTTT. It encodes CASREGEDNSKAFF.

Only a few counts were recorded for this clonotype. This chain uses TRBV10-2 with TRBJ2-3, with 8 bases identical to TRBD2. The CDR3 consists of 17 residues. Germline loops: CDR1 WSHSY, CDR2 SAAADI. With V trimmed by 5 bases and J by 0 bases, 10 bases remained unmatched. CDR3 region: CASSQHNGGVSTDTQYF. CDR3 sequence (DNA): TGCGCCAGCAGTCAGCACAACGGGGGGGTTAGCACAGATACGCAGTATTTT.

This clonotype came up a few times. J is TRBJ2-2 and V is TRBV5-6, with TRBD1 identical over 8 bases. V lost 0 bases to trimming and J lost 4 bases; unmatched junction nucleotides: 8. The CDR3 length is 17 residues. The germline CDR1 and CDR2 sequences are SGHDT and YYEEEE. CDR3 region: CASSLGPDRESTGELFF. CDR3 sequence (DNA): TGTGCCAGCAGCTTGGGCCCGGACAGGGAATCCACCGGGGAGCTGTTTTTT.

This clonotype turned up a few times. The J gene is TRBJ2-3, the V gene TRBV3-1; 9 positions match TRBD2. The germline V gene encodes CDR1 LGHDT and CDR2 YNNKEL (reference sequence). V dropped 1 base and J dropped 4; count of bases not matched to a gene: 0. The CDR3 runs to 14 residues. The CDR3 nucleotides read TGTGCCAGCAGCCAAGGACTAGCGGCAGATACGCAGTATTTT. This codes for CASSQGLAADTQYF.

This clonotype appeared a few times. This chain uses TRBV6-6 with TRBJ2-3, with a tentative D call TRBD2 (7 bases). Per germline, CDR1 MNHNY and CDR2 SVGAGI (reference sequence). V was pared by 7 bases and J by 0 bases, with 17 bases between. The CDR3 extends over 16 amino acids. The CDR3 sequence is CASTGRGPTSTDTQYF. The CDR3 DNA is TGTGCCAGCACGGGGCGGGGGCCTACTAGCACAGATACGCAGTATTTT.

The chain combines TRBV9 with TRBJ1-2, with D unresolved. The CDR3 length is 13 residues. Germline CDR1 is SGDLS and CDR2 is YYNGEE. Trimming pared 3 bases from V and 1 base from J, leaving 7 bases between. The CDR3 spells CASSARVNYGYTF. As DNA, the CDR3 is TGTGCCAGCAGCGCACGGGTTAACTATGGCTACACCTTC.

This clonotype occurred a few times. The J gene is TRBJ2-1, the V gene TRBV7-9, with D possibly called TRBD1 or TRBD2 (5 bases each). Trimming left V 4 bases short and J 6 bases short, with 10 bases between. This CDR3 is 13 amino acids long. Germline loops: CDR1 SEHNR, CDR2 FQNEAQ (reference sequence). The DNA of the CDR3 is TGTGCCAGCAGCTCCCCGGGGCTCAATGAGCAGTTCTTC. Protein: CASSSPGLNEQFF.

This clonotype came up once. The rearrangement joins TRBV5-1 to TRBJ1-2; no clear D gene. Germline V CDR1 and CDR2: SGHRS, YFSETQ. The CDR3 spans 15 residues. V dropped 0 bases and J dropped 4 bases, with 13 bases sitting between them. The CDR3: CASSLASDLVYGYTF. CDR3 bases: TGCGCCAGCAGCTTGGCGTCGGATTTGGTCTATGGCTACACCTTC.

CDR3 sequence reads: CASSGTNFQETQYF. DNA for the CDR3: TGTGCCAGTTCCGGGACAAATTTCCAAGAGACCCAGTACTTC. This sequence joins TRBV5-5 and TRBJ2-5; possible D gene TRBD1, 6 bases. Looked up from germline, CDR1 is SGHKS and CDR2 is YYEKEE (reference sequence). There are 14 residues in the CDR3. V was trimmed by 8 bases and J by 1 base, leaving 15 bases between them.